These 17 T cell receptor beta chains originate from one sample sequenced in a study of T-cell memory formation after mild COVID-19. TCRdb passed the 5' RACE reads through MiXCR, listing each CDR3 protein once. In the table there are hundreds of thousands of distinct CDR3 sequences, around 27% of which are singletons. Sequences were obtained from PBMCs or a T cell subset sorted from them (not recorded which). All receptors come from an adult woman who had mild COVID-19 (a few samples of this study predate the infection). Cell type and time point are not known.

V and J are TRBV9 and TRBJ2-1; tentatively, D is TRBD1 (6 bases). Trimming took off 7 bases at V and 8 bases at J, with 22 bases between the two ends. Germline V gives CDR1 SGDLS, CDR2 YYNGEE. The CDR3 runs to 15 residues. This CDR3 reads CASGHDLSAGDEQFF. The CDR3 DNA reads TGTGCCAGCGGCCATGATCTCTCGGCAGGGGATGAGCAGTTCTTC. The full variable domain, its missing parts supplied by reference TRBV9 and TRBJ2-1, is DSGVTQTPKHLITATGQRVTLRCSPRSGDLSVYWYQQSLDQGLQFLIQYYNGEERAKGNILERFSAQQFPDLHSELNLSSLELGDSALYFCASGHDLSAGDEQFFGPGTRLTVL.

This clonotype occurred a few times. This chain connects TRBV7-9 to TRBJ2-3; D gene unclear. Germline CDR1 and CDR2: SEHNR and FQNEAQ (reference sequence). The V end lost 5 bases, the J end lost 6 bases, and 15 bases lay between the germline ends. CDR3 length: 14 amino acids. DNA of the CDR3: TGTGCCAGCAGCCTTTTTTCGGACGGGGATACGCAGTATTTT. Translated: CASSLFSDGDTQYF.

This clonotype was counted a few times. The chain uses TRBV9 and TRBJ2-1; D not resolved. Germline V lookup: CDR1 SGDLS, CDR2 YYNGEE. The CDR3 totals 14 residues. V dropped 3 bases and J dropped 0 bases, with 7 bases sitting between them. The CDR3 nucleotides read TGTGCCAGCAGCGGGGCTACCTCCTACAATGAGCAGTTCTTC. It codes for CASSGATSYNEQFF.

Many counts were recorded for this clonotype. The chain carries TRBV11-2 and TRBJ1-2; D is uncertain. This CDR3 is built from 16 residues. From germline, CDR1 is SGHAT and CDR2 FQNNGV. V gave up 0 bases and J gave up 4 bases, with 15 bases separating them. Here the CDR3 DNA reads TGTGCCAGCAGCTTAGACGGAGGGCTCGGGTCCTATGGCTACACCTTC. Encoded protein: CASSLDGGLGSYGYTF.

This clonotype was detected only a few times. V gene TRBV12-3 or TRBV12-4 combines with J gene TRBJ2-1, with D maybe TRBD1 (6 bases). This CDR3 is 14 amino acids long. V lost 1 base to trimming and J lost 6 bases, with 10 bases between them. In DNA form, the CDR3 reads TGTGCCAGCAGTTTAGGGGGGCTGGTCAATGAGCAGTTCTTC. Protein: CASSLGGLVNEQFF.

Only a few counts were recorded for this clonotype. The J gene is TRBJ2-1, the V gene TRBV12-3 or TRBV12-4, with D unresolved. Trimming shortened V by 4 bases and J by 8 bases, and 12 bases separated the two germline ends. The CDR3 loop spans 13 amino acids. CDR3: CASSSVPGDEQFF. CDR3 bases: TGTGCCAGCAGTTCGGTCCCAGGAGATGAGCAGTTCTTC.

A note on this clonotype: This may be a read error, as it is one base from a much larger clone. This chain links TRBV4-3 with TRBJ2-3; D remains unclear. CDR1 is LGHNA, CDR2 YSLEER, per germline. There are 14 residues in the CDR3. The CDR3 reads CASSKDESTDTQYF. The DNA of the CDR3 is TGCGCCAGCAGCAAAGACGAGAGCACAGATACGCAGTATTTT.

The chain recombines TRBV5-1 with TRBJ2-4; tentative D call: TRBD1 (6 bases). The CDR3 has 16 residues. Between the trimmed V and J ends, which lost 0 bases and 2 bases, there was a span of 12 bases. Per the germline V gene, CDR1 is SGHRS and CDR2 is YFSETQ. CDR3 nucleotides: TGCGCCAGCAGCTTGGAGGGGGTCGCGCCCAAAAACATTCAGTACTTC. It specifies CASSLEGVAPKNIQYF.

The table lists this clonotype with a few counts. The chain carries TRBV5-1 and TRBJ2-7; no firm D call. CDR3 size: 12 residues. Trimming shortened V by 0 bases and J by 5 bases, and 6 bases separated the two germline ends. Looked up from germline, CDR1 is SGHRS and CDR2 is YFSETQ. CDR3 protein: CASSLARNEQYF. The CDR3, as DNA: TGCGCCAGCAGCTTGGCCAGGAACGAGCAGTACTTC.

The J gene is TRBJ1-1, the V gene TRBV15; TRBD1 is a possible D gene (5 bases). Trimming stripped 3 bases from V and 2 bases from J, with 13 bases between. Germline loops: CDR1 LNHNV, CDR2 YYDKDF (reference sequence). The CDR3 spans 15 residues. Written as DNA, the CDR3 is TGTGCCACCAGCAGTCCGGGGGAAGTAAACACTGAAGCTTTCTTT. It yields the protein CATSSPGEVNTEAFF.

The rearrangement joins TRBV7-9 to TRBJ2-1; 8 bases are shared with TRBD1. The CDR3 is 16 residues long. V lost 6 bases, J lost 4 bases, and 11 bases stayed unmatched. Per the germline V gene, CDR1 is SEHNR and CDR2 is FQNEAQ (reference sequence). The CDR3 DNA reads TGTGCCAGCAGAAGACAGGGGCCGGGAAAATACAATGAGCAGTTCTTC. Translation gives CASRRQGPGKYNEQFF.

This chain connects TRBV5-1 to TRBJ2-2, with D possibly matching TRBD2 (6 bases). Trimming shortened V by 0 bases and J by 1 base, and 7 bases separated the two germline ends. The CDR3 extends over 15 amino acids. Germline assignment: CDR1 SGHRS and CDR2 YFSETQ. CDR3 region: CASSLGDLNTGELFF. Here the CDR3 DNA reads TGCGCCAGCAGCTTGGGGGACTTGAACACCGGGGAGCTGTTTTTT.

This clonotype was seen only a few times. As DNA, the CDR3 is TGCAGCGTTGAAGATGAGGGGCCGGGGAACACCGGGGAGCTGTTTTTT. The encoded protein is CSVEDEGPGNTGELFF. The chain carries TRBV29-1 and TRBJ2-2; D assignment may be TRBD1 or TRBD2 (5 bases each). Trimming took off 0 bases at V and 1 base at J, with 12 bases between the two ends. Germline V gives CDR1 SQVTM, CDR2 ANQGSEA. This CDR3 is 16 amino acids long.

The CDR3 bases are TGTGCCAGCAGCGTACCCGTAATCAGCCCGGGGGAGCAGTACTTC. Protein sequence: CASSVPVISPGEQYF. The chain has TRBV9 and TRBJ2-7, with D possibly being TRBD2 (5 bases). CDR3 length: 15 residues. Trimming pared 1 base from V and 7 bases from J, leaving 18 bases between. CDR1 and CDR2 (germline): SGDLS, YYNGEE.

In its sample, this clonotype was seen a few times. The genes are TRBV12-3 or TRBV12-4 and TRBJ1-4, with 10 bases matching TRBD1. This CDR3 region has 15 residues. The V gene end was trimmed by 5 bases and the J gene end by 7 bases; junction bases not matched to a gene: 7. The chain's CDR3 is CASSHGQGVGEKLFF. CDR3 bases: TGTGCCAGCAGTCACGGACAGGGGGTTGGTGAAAAACTGTTTTTT.

The gene calls are TRBV7-9 and TRBJ2-1, with TRBD2 matching 8 bases. Germline CDR1 and CDR2: SEHNR and FQNEAQ (reference sequence). The J segment lost 9 bases and the V segment lost 7 bases, leaving 14 bases of the junction unmatched. The CDR3 is made up of 15 amino acids. In DNA form, the CDR3 reads TGTGCCAGCACCCAGGCGACCGGGGGGGCCTTTGAGCAGTTCTTC. Residues: CASTQATGGAFEQFF.

This sequence joins TRBV4-1 and TRBJ2-7; either TRBD1 or TRBD2 may fit D (5 bases each). Deletions cut 3 bases from V and 4 bases from J, with 22 bases between. CDR1 and CDR2 (germline): MGHRA, YSYEKL. The CDR3 is made up of 17 amino acids. The CDR3 sequence: CASSHPPGPKAPYEQYF. Written as DNA, the CDR3 is TGCGCCAGCAGCCATCCTCCGGGACCGAAAGCCCCATACGAGCAGTACTTC.